This paragraph reports one T cell receptor (beta chain). The antigen is not known. TCRdb keeps only in-frame clones here, not all; method: immunoSEQ multiplex PCR. The sample contains 13,000 or so clones, around 80% of which appear only once. This record comes from a study of PD-1 blockade in classical Hodgkin lymphoma. The time point was: cycle 4 day 1 (C4D1), after 6 weeks of nivolumab. Autologous stem cell transplantation was followed by relapse in every patient, and brentuximab vedotin exposure varied. In germline, CDR1 is MGHRA, CDR2 YSYEKL. This CDR3 is built from 15 residues. V was shortened by 0 bases and J by 2 bases, with 11 bases between the two germline ends. Whole-study findings and limits: Patients with a complete response exhibited baseline diversity comparable to newly diagnosed patients.

V usage is TRBV4-1 and J usage is TRBJ2-7; D ambiguous. This clonotype was sampled from a human donor with classical Hodgkin lymphoma. The sample was peripheral blood mononuclear cells (PBMCs), taken before the fourth cycle of nivolumab. As DNA, the CDR3 is TGCGCCAGCAGCCAAGATCATGCCGGTACCTACGAGCAGTACTTC. Amino acid sequence: CASSQDHAGTYEQYF.